The entry below describes one T cell receptor (beta chain). The antigen remains undetermined. Each CDR3 protein gets one entry after TCRdb re-called the reads with MiXCR. The profile covers 110,000 to 150,000 distinct CDR3 sequences, with 25% to 35% appearing a single time and roughly half taken by the ten largest. The germline gives CDR1 MNHEY, CDR2 SVGAGI. V lost 5 bases, J lost 4 bases, and 11 bases stayed unmatched. The CDR3 covers 15 residues. This specimen comes from a study of T cell repertoires in cytomegalovirus infection. The wider study: It can be stated that public TCR beta signatures indicated CMV infection as well as a matching HLA type.

The chain is built from TRBV6-5 and TRBJ2-7; 7 bases fit TRBD1. Specimen: CD8+ T cells from cultured PBMCs, collected from culture after CMV antigen stimulation. This TCR was recovered from a human donor in good health (CMV status not recorded). Some clones in this sample may be carry-over from other donors' samples. DNA for the CDR3: TGTGCCAGCAGTCTCGTAGAGGGGGCTTTATACGAGCAGTACTTC. It is translated as CASSLVEGALYEQYF.